This T cell receptor (beta chain) was recovered during a study of high-grade serous ovarian cancer treatment subgroups (dated by TCRdb to the early 2020s). Concerning the study at large: A mean of roughly 15,000 reads and about 7,500 unique TCR beta rearrangements per sample was generated by sequencing. The study profiled TCR beta repertoires in high-grade serous ovarian cancer patients grouped by complete gross resection or neoadjuvant chemotherapy response under a laparoscopic triage algorithm. One primary tumor sample and two metastatic tumor samples were collected from each patient, for a total of roughly 90 samples. Of the 30 patients in the cohort, around 10 had no residual disease after primary surgery (R0), around 10 were excellent NACT responders, and around 10 were poor NACT responders. General findings and caveats noted by the study authors: Tumors from the same patient had repertoire similarity ranging from about 0.1 to 0.85, while tumors from different patients showed almost no similarity. TCR clonal relatedness correlated positively with neoantigen level and, by trend, with copy number variation and mutation load from whole-genome sequencing. Bulk tumor TCR sequencing lacked spatial information, limiting insight into HGSC tumor complexity and diversity. The TCR repertoire analyses centered on CDR3, leaving CDR1 and CDR2 unanalyzed.

CDR1 and CDR2 were assigned from the germline V gene (reference sequence) as GTSNPN and SVGIG. V ends up 0 bases short and J 4 bases short, with an unmatched junction base count of 6. Measured from the cysteine to the phenylalanine, the CDR3 is 14 residues long. CDR3 DNA only is kept here, 42 bases in frame from base 1. High-throughput TCR profiling via ImmunoSEQ was performed on the 80 to 100 tumor samples. In the paper's pipeline: To measure repertoire diversity, the metrics used were richness (unique productive sequences), clonality, evenness and relatedness, and the Bhattacharyya coefficient was used to assess similarity between samples. In a sensitivity analysis, TCRs with fewer than two reads were excluded, and consistent conclusions were obtained. The source is immuneACCESS, and TCRdb retained only in-frame sequences with V and J called. Part of the clones is not carried over; for the studies checked, unresolved V genes explain less than half of this, and the remainder is unexplained. The DNA gave D and trimming, while V, J and clone size come from that table. Across this sample there are about 3,100 clones, with roughly four fifths seen only once. Clones ranked in the top ten supply approximately 29% of the sample.

Concerning this clone: Its antigen specificity is not known. Base qualities are missing; no much larger clone stands one base away.

Collection of tumor samples took place before definitive surgery or chemotherapy. The MD Anderson Biospecimen Extraction Resource handled genomic DNA extraction, while the MD Anderson Cancer Genomics Laboratory carried out the TCR sequencing. Recombination linked TRBV30 to TRBJ2-7; 7 central nucleotides agree with TRBD2. This clonotype was sampled from a human donor with high-grade serous ovarian cancer. Sequencing was carried out using tumor tissue. The sequenced DNA is TGTGCCTGGAGTGTTGGGGAGGGCCTATACGAGCAGTACTTC. This is translated as CAWSVGEGLYEQYF.